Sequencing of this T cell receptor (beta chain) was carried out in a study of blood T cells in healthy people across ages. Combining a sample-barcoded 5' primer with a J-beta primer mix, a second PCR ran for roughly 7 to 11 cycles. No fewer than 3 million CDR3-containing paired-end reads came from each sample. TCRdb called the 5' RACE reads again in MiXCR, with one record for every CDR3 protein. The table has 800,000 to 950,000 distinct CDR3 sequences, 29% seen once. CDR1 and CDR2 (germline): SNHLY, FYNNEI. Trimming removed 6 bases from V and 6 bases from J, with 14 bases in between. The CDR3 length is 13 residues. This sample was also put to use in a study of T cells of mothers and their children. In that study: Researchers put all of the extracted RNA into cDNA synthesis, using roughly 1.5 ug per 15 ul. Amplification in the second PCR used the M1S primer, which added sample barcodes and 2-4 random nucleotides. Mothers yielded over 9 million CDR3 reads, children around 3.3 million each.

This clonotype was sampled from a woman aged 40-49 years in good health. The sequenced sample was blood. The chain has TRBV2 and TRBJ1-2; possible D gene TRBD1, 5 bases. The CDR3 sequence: CASSQGLRNGYTF. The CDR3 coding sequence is TGTGCCAGCAGCCAGGGACTGAGGAATGGCTACACCTTC.